The 10 T cell receptor beta chains reported below all come from one sample, sequenced in a study of cytomegalovirus exposure and HLA in healthy donors (dated by TCRdb to 2017 to 2019). Library prep was done by the immunoSEQ multiplex PCR assay. The multiplex PCR relied on a mix of 60 forward primers for TCR Vbeta segments and 13 reverse primers for TCR Jbeta segments. Sourced from immuneACCESS, this table was stored by TCRdb with only in-frame sequences that have V and J called. A share of the clones is absent; for the studies checked, an unresolved V gene accounts for under half, and the remainder has no known explanation. Across this sample there are over 150,000 clones, with roughly 80% seen only once. Jointly, the top ten make up roughly 2% of the sample. Input material: PBMCs. The receptors were sampled from a human donor in good health.

This clone showed up just a few times. The V call is TRBV2, the J call TRBJ1-5; 7 nucleotides agree with TRBD1. CDR1 is SNHLY, CDR2 FYNNEI, per germline. This CDR3 has 15 residues. Trimming at V came to 6 bases and at J to 0 bases, leaving 5 bases not matched to a gene. The CDR3 DNA follows: TGTGCCAGCAGGACAGGGTTCAATAGCAATCAGCCCCAGCATTTT. Encoded protein: CASRTGFNSNQPQHF.

The J gene is TRBJ2-2, the V gene TRBV5-1; maybe TRBD1 (5 bases). Germline lookup yields CDR1 SGHRS and CDR2 YFSETQ. The CDR3 extends over 15 amino acids. Trimming stripped 3 bases from V and 4 bases from J, with 13 bases between. CDR3 nucleotide sequence: TGCGCCAGCAGCTCAGGGATAGTAGGCACCGGGGAGCTGTTTTTT. This gives the protein CASSSGIVGTGELFF. Drawing the rest from reference TRBV5-1 and TRBJ2-2, the complete variable domain is KAGVTQTPRYLIKTRGQQVTLSCSPISGHRSVSWYQQTPGQGLQFLFEYFSETQRNKGNFPGRFSGRQFSNSRSEMNVSTLELGDSALYLCASSSGIVGTGELFFGEGSRLTVL.

V usage is TRBV7-2 and J usage is TRBJ2-1, with D tentatively TRBD2 (6 bases). Germline V gene lookup returns CDR1 SGHTA and CDR2 FQGNSA. The CDR3 is 18 amino acids. Deletions cut 5 bases from V and 0 bases from J, with 20 bases between. CDR3 coding DNA: TGTGCCAGCAGCCCATGGGACTCCCGAATTAGCTCCTACAATGAGCAGTTCTTC. This codes for CASSPWDSRISSYNEQFF.

The table lists this clone with a few counts. This chain uses TRBV7-2 with TRBJ2-7, with 8 bases lining up with TRBD1. V trimming: 0 bases; J trimming: 1 base; junction bases outside the gene matches: 2. The germline V gene encodes CDR1 SGHTA and CDR2 FQGNSA. This CDR3 has 15 residues. CDR3 sequence (DNA): TGTGCCAGCAGCTTAGCCCGGGACAGGTCCTACGAGCAGTACTTC. Its translation: CASSLARDRSYEQYF.

The rearrangement uses TRBV2 and TRBJ2-3, with D perhaps matching TRBD2 (5 bases). Trimming stripped 4 bases from V and 3 bases from J, with 5 bases between. CDR1 SNHLY and CDR2 FYNNEI come from the germline V gene. There are 12 residues in the CDR3. Written as DNA, the CDR3 is TGTGCCAGCAGTGGAGGGACAGATACGCAGTATTTT. This encodes CASSGGTDTQYF.

V usage is TRBV19 and J usage is TRBJ2-1; D is perhaps TRBD1 (6 bases). V lost 0 bases and J 9 bases, leaving 12 bases between the germline ends. The CDR3 contains 14 residues. In germline, CDR1 is LNHDA, CDR2 SQIVND (reference sequence). CDR3 sequence: CASSIDPNRVEQFF. The CDR3 DNA is TGTGCCAGTAGTATAGACCCCAACAGGGTTGAGCAGTTCTTC.

In its sample, this clone was seen a few times. The chain is built from TRBV4-3 and TRBJ1-1; tentatively, D is TRBD1 (5 bases). Between the trimmed V and J ends, which lost 3 bases and 1 base, there was a span of 15 bases. The CDR3 sequence is 16 residues long. CDR1 and CDR2 from the germline V gene are LGHNA and YSLEER. DNA for the CDR3: TGCGCCAGCAGCCACTTCCTTGGGGGGACGAACACTGAAGCTTTCTTT. Translated: CASSHFLGGTNTEAFF.

The chain has TRBV4-3 and TRBJ2-7, with TRBD1 identical over 9 bases. Germline V CDR1 and CDR2: LGHNA, YSLEER. V was clipped by 4 bases and J by 4 bases; unmatched bases: 2. There are 13 residues in the CDR3. CDR3 coding DNA: TGCGCCAGCAGCCGGGACAGGGTTTACGAGCAGTACTTC. Protein: CASSRDRVYEQYF.

The rearrangement uses TRBV29-1 and TRBJ2-2; a possible D gene is TRBD1 (6 bases). The germline V gene encodes CDR1 SQVTM and CDR2 ANQGSEA. This CDR3 is built from 13 residues. Trimming stripped 4 bases from V and 4 bases from J, with 10 bases between. CDR3 bases: TGCAGCGTTGTCCAGGGGCGCACCGGGGAGCTGTTTTTT. Translated: CSVVQGRTGELFF.

This chain links TRBV5-1 with TRBJ2-7; weak D call: TRBD1 (6 bases). Deletions cut 0 bases from V and 0 bases from J, with 7 bases between. This CDR3 spans 14 amino acids. Germline-derived CDR1 and CDR2 are SGHRS and YFSETQ. CDR3 DNA: TGCGCCAGCAGCTTGGACAGGGCCTCCTACGAGCAGTACTTC. Amino acids: CASSLDRASYEQYF.